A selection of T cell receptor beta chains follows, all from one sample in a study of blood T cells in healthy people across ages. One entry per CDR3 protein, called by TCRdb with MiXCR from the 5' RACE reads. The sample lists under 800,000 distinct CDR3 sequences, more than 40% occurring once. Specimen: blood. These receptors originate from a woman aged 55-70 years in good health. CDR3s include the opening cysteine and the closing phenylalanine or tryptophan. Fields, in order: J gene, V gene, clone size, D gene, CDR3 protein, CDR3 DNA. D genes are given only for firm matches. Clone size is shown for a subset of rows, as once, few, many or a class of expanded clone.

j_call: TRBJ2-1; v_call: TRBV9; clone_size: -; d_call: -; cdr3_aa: CASSPRGALGTPHPYNEQFF; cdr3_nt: TGTGCCAGCAGCCCTAGAGGGGCCCTGGGGACTCCACACCCCTACAATGAGCAGTTCTTC
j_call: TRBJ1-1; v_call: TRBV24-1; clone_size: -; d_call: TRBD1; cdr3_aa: CATRGTGGRTEAFF; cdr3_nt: TGTGCCACCAGGGGGACAGGGGGCAGGACTGAAGCTTTCTTT
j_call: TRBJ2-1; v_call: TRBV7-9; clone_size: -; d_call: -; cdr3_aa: CASSPLSGSSYNEQFF; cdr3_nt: TGTGCCAGCAGCCCACTTAGCGGTAGCTCCTACAATGAGCAGTTCTTC
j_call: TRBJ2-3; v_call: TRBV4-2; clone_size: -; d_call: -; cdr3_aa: CASSPKVPGEQQYF; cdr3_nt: TGTGCCAGCAGCCCAAAGGTCCCGGGAGAACAGCAGTATTTT
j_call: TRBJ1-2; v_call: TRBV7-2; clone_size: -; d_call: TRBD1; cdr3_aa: CASSLESRGGQGIYGYTF; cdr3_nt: TGTGCCAGCAGCTTAGAGTCGCGGGGGGGACAGGGGATCTATGGCTACACCTTC
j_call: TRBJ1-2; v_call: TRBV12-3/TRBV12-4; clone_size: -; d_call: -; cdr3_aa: CASSTGAYYGYTF; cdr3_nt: TGTGCCAGCAGTACGGGGGCGTACTATGGCTACACCTTC
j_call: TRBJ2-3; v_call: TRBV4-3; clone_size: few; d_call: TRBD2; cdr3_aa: CASSQEVAGRRLGSTDTQYF; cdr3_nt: TGCGCCAGCAGCCAAGAGGTAGCGGGTCGCCGTCTGGGGAGCACAGATACGCAGTATTTT
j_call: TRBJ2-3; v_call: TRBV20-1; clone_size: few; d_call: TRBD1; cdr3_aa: CSARTGTGVSDTQYF; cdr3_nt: TGCAGTGCTCGAACCGGGACAGGGGTGTCAGATACGCAGTATTTT
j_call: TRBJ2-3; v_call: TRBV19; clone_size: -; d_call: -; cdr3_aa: CASSSFGGRTETQYF; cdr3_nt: TGTGCCAGTAGTAGCTTTGGAGGTCGAACAGAGACGCAGTATTTT
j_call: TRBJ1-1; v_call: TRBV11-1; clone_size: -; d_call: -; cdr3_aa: CASSPRASNTEAFF; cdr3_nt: TGTGCCAGCAGCCCGAGAGCATCAAACACTGAAGCTTTCTTT
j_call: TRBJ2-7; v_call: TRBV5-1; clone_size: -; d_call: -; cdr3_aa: CASSLADRIYEQYF; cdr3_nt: TGCGCCAGCAGCTTGGCCGACAGAATCTACGAGCAGTACTTC
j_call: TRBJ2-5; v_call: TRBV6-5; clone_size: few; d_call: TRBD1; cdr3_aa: CASSYNRGPQETQYF; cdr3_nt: TGTGCCAGCAGTTACAACAGGGGGCCGCAAGAGACCCAGTACTTC
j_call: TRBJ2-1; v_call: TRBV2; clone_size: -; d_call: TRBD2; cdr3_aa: CASLRLAASYNEQFF; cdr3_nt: TGTGCCAGCCTTAGACTAGCGGCGTCATACAATGAGCAGTTCTTC
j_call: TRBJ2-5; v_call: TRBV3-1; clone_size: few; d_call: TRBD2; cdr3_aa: CASSQAARTSDQETQYF; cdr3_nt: TGTGCCAGCAGCCAAGCAGCTAGGACTAGCGACCAAGAGACCCAGTACTTC
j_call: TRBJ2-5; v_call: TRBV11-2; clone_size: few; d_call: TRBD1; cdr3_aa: CASSSGTGGRKQETQYF; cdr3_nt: TGTGCCAGCAGCTCCGGGACAGGGGGCCGCAAGCAAGAGACCCAGTACTTC
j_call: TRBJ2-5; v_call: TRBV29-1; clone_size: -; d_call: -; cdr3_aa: CSVEAGKAGETQYF; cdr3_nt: TGCAGCGTTGAAGCAGGAAAGGCAGGGGAGACCCAGTACTTC